The present entry profiles one TCR beta chain with its context. Its antigen is not known. Vbeta (60) and Jbeta (13) primers were used in the PCR. Libraries were prepared by immunoSEQ multiplex PCR; TCRdb keeps only in-frame clonotypes and omits some of them. The table has just under 250,000 clones, about four fifths seen once. The source of the sample is a study of cytomegalovirus exposure and HLA in healthy donors. Trimming cost V 1 base and J 5 bases; bases outside gene matches: 8. This CDR3 has 15 amino acids. CDR1 KGHSH and CDR2 LQKENI come from the germline V gene. General study results and limits: Analyzed later, most CMV-associated TCR beta chains appeared HLA-restricted. HLA-A and HLA-B allele assignments for most subjects were reportedly predicted accurately using TCR beta sequences.

The TCR was taken from a woman aged 35 to 49 in good health and CMV-seropositive. Sequenced input: PBMCs. The chain combines TRBV18 with TRBJ2-7; TRBD2 matches 7 bases. The DNA for the CDR3 is TGTGCCAGCTCACCACTGTTGGGAGGGAGGAACGAGCAGTACTTC. Its translation: CASSPLLGGRNEQYF.